Reported below is one T cell receptor (beta chain). The target antigen is unknown. This specimen comes from a study of Tregs in tolerant kidney transplant recipients. Study-wide results and caveats: Nucleotide sequences could not be compared across some patients' samples due to primer changes.

Profiling relied on immunoSEQ multiplex PCR, and the TCRdb table lists in-frame clones only, not all of them. The table lists 50,000 to 80,000 clones, roughly 98% of them singletons. Germline loops: CDR1 ENHRY, CDR2 SYGVKD. The CDR3 contains 15 residues. The V end lost 6 bases, the J end lost 3 bases, and 17 bases lay between the germline ends. This TCR came from a human donor who received a combined kidney and bone marrow transplant. The material sequenced was Tregs from blood, taken before the transplant. V is TRBV10-3 and J is TRBJ1-1, with D possibly matching TRBD1 (6 bases). This chain's CDR3 is CAIRATGKIYTEAFF. Written as DNA, the CDR3 is TGTGCCATCAGGGCAACAGGGAAAATCTACACTGAAGCTTTCTTT.